The 8 T cell receptor beta chains presented below share a single source sample, sequenced in a study of molecular identifiers for immune sequencing clone quantification. TCRdb itself ran the PCR reads through MiXCR, one entry per CDR3 protein. The sample has around 460,000 distinct CDR3 sequences, about 20% seen once. The specimen sequenced was naive CD8+ T cells from blood, with Jurkat cell RNA spiked in. Indicated subset: FACS-sorted CD8+CD4-CCR7+CD45RA+ naive T cells. The receptors were sampled from a human donor in good health. Some libraries in this study had Jurkat cell RNA spiked in.

Points on this clonotype: The junction departs from the called germline gene at one end, perhaps through a read error. The chain is built from TRBV27 and TRBJ2-1, with a tentative D call TRBD2 (5 bases). The CDR3 has 15 amino acids. Germline CDR1 and CDR2: MNHEY and SMNVEV (reference sequence). CDR3 sequence: CASSLPAVPYNEQLF. For the CDR3, the DNA is TGTGCCAGCAGTTTACCAGCGGTTCCCTACAATGAGCAGCTCTTC.

As concerns this clonotype: One end of the junction varies from germline; a read error may be responsible. The chain has TRBV19 and TRBJ2-7; D is possibly TRBD1 (6 bases). This CDR3 has 14 residues. Germline values: CDR1 LNHDA, CDR2 SQIVND (reference sequence). The CDR3 is CASSIADSSYEQCF. CDR3 DNA: TGTGCCAGTAGTATTGCGGACAGTTCCTACGAGCAGTGCTTC.

The chain couples TRBV30 to TRBJ1-5, with a tentative D call TRBD1 (6 bases). This CDR3 region has 13 residues. The germline V gene encodes CDR1 GTSNPN and CDR2 SVGIG (reference sequence). The V end lost 0 bases, the J end lost 7 bases, and 10 bases lay between the germline ends. CDR3 bases: TGTGCCTGGAGTGTAGGGGGGCAGCAGCCCCAGCATTTT. Protein product: CAWSVGGQQPQHF.

Turning to this clonotype: A much larger clone lies a single base off, so this may be a read error. The chain uses TRBV5-6 and TRBJ2-5, with 10 bases fitting TRBD2. Germline assignment: CDR1 SGHDT and CDR2 YYEEEE. There are 17 residues in the CDR3. This chain's CDR3 is CAGSLAGSGGLQETQYF. The DNA of the CDR3 is TGTGCCGGCAGCTTGGCGGGTAGCGGGGGGCTCCAAGAGACCCAGTACTTC.

The table lists this clonotype with a count of one. The junction and the germline gene differ at one end; a read error may be behind it. The rearrangement joins TRBV12-3 or TRBV12-4 to TRBJ1-2, with D uncertain. This CDR3 has 15 amino acids. As DNA, the CDR3 is TGTGCCAGCAGTTTAGTCGGCCCAGCTAACTATGGCTACGCCTTC. Translation: CASSLVGPANYGYAF.

Notes on this clonotype: A read error may explain this, as a much larger clone is one base away. DNA for the CDR3: TGTGCCAGCAGCCGCAATCCGAGGAGTGAAGCTTTCTTT. Its translation is CASSRNPRSEAFF. The chain joins TRBV7-6 to TRBJ1-1; D is undetermined. V lost 5 bases, J lost 7 bases, and 14 bases lay in between. From germline, CDR1 is SGHVS and CDR2 FNYEAQ. CDR3 length: 13 residues.

This clonotype was observed many times. V and J are TRBV5-6 and TRBJ2-7, with 9 bases that match TRBD1. Germline CDR1 reads SGHDT; CDR2 reads YYEEEE. This CDR3 comprises 15 residues. The ends lost 3 bases at V and 3 bases at J; junction bases unmatched: 7. CDR3 residues: CASSSITGQGYEQYF. The CDR3 DNA is TGTGCCAGCAGCTCGATAACGGGACAGGGCTACGAGCAGTACTTC.

On this clonotype itself: This could be a read error, since a much larger clone is one nucleotide away. This chain joins TRBV9 and TRBJ1-1; TRBD1 might be the D (5 bases). V lost 3 bases and J 4 bases, leaving 10 bases between the germline ends. CDR3 length equals 13 residues. Germline assignment: CDR1 SGDLS and CDR2 YYNGEE. CDR3 sequence: CASSAGRATEAFF. CDR3 nucleotide sequence: TGTGCCAGCAGCGCAGGGAGGGCCACTGAAGCTTTCTTT.